This entry lists 26 T cell receptor beta chains sequenced from one sample in a study of blood T cell repertoires in COVID-19. Some clones are missing from TCRdb's copy, which holds only in-frame ones; the method was immunoSEQ multiplex PCR. The top ten hold roughly 0.25% of the sample, which has hundreds of thousands of clones, approximately 90% seen once. The sample comprised peripheral blood. The receptors stem from a woman younger than 30 with acute or convalescent COVID-19.

Of note for this clone: The junction departs from germline at one end; a sequencing error may be responsible. J is TRBJ1-2 and V is TRBV7-2; D may be TRBD1 (5 bases). CDR3 length: 14 residues. Germline V gene lookup returns CDR1 SGHTA and CDR2 FQGNSA. In nucleotides, the CDR3 is TGTGCCAGCAGCTCGTGGGGGGGATCTCCACCGACCCACTTC. This encodes CASSSWGGSPPTHF.

The CDR3 spells CASSKGMDRALIGEQFF. CDR3 DNA sequence: TGTGCCAGCAGCAAAGGGATGGACAGGGCCCTGATAGGTGAGCAGTTCTTC. The gene calls are TRBV21-1 and TRBJ2-1; whether TRBD1, the table's D call, matches the DNA was not checked. TRBV21-1 is a pseudogene. This CDR3 comprises 17 residues.

The CDR3 coding sequence is TGTGCCAGCAGCCAAGAATCCGGCAGGGGGTACGAGCAGTACTTC. It encodes CASSQESGRGYEQYF. The chain recombines TRBV4-2 with TRBJ2-7; 7 bases fit TRBD1. Germline lookup yields CDR1 LGHNA and CDR2 YNFKEQ. This CDR3 is 15 amino acids long. V shed 0 bases and J 4 bases; nucleotides not matched to a gene: 6.

The chain is built from TRBV27 and TRBJ1-6, with TRBD1 matching over 9 bases. CDR1 and CDR2 (germline): MNHEY, SMNVEV (reference sequence). The junction had 11 bases not matched to a gene; V was cut back by 2 bases and J by 0 bases. The CDR3 consists of 20 residues. The CDR3 DNA sequence: TGTGCCAGCAGTTTACGGCCGGGACAGGGACCCTTCTCCTATAATTCACCCCTCCACTTT. It translates to CASSLRPGQGPFSYNSPLHF.

V is TRBV19 and J is TRBJ2-7, with 9 positions matching TRBD1. Trimming at V came to 5 bases and at J to 2 bases, leaving 16 bases not matched to a gene. The CDR3 runs to 18 residues. Looked up from germline, CDR1 is LNHDA and CDR2 is SQIVND (reference sequence). CDR3 amino acids: CASSRVLRDRVAPYEQYF. In nucleotides, the CDR3 is TGTGCCAGTAGTCGAGTTCTCCGGGACAGGGTGGCCCCCTACGAGCAGTACTTC.

This chain joins TRBV5-1 and TRBJ1-1; D remains ambiguous. The length of the CDR3 is 14 residues. Germline V gene sequence: CDR1 SGHRS, CDR2 YFSETQ. The ends were cut back, 4 bases at V and 3 bases at J, with 13 bases in the middle. The CDR3 loop is CASSDGRWDTEAFF. CDR3 coding DNA: TGCGCCAGCAGCGACGGGAGGTGGGACACTGAAGCTTTCTTT.

The rearrangement links TRBV7-9 to TRBJ2-1, with TRBD1 matching over 8 bases. The CDR3 sequence is 16 residues long. The ends lost 4 bases at V and 5 bases at J; junction bases unmatched: 10. Germline CDR1 SEHNR, CDR2 FQNEAQ (reference sequence). This CDR3 reads CASSSTRTGFDNEQFF. In nucleotides, the CDR3 is TGTGCCAGCAGCTCAACGCGGACAGGGTTTGACAATGAGCAGTTCTTC.

This sequence joins TRBV5-1 and TRBJ1-1; no definite D call. The CDR3 consists of 14 residues. The V end was cut by 3 bases, the J end by 1 base, with 10 bases between. Germline V CDR1 and CDR2: SGHRS, YFSETQ. Here the CDR3 reads CASSSLGGNTEAFF. DNA of the CDR3: TGCGCCAGCAGCTCACTTGGTGGGAACACTGAAGCTTTCTTT.

The chain uses TRBV2 and TRBJ2-7; D is undetermined. The CDR3 runs to 14 residues. Germline V gene data show CDR1 as SNHLY and CDR2 as FYNNEI. The V and J ends lost 3 bases and 6 bases respectively, with 15 bases between them. Here the CDR3 DNA reads TGTGCCAGCAGTGAGGTGGGCCAACTGGGCGAGCAGTACTTC. It yields the protein CASSEVGQLGEQYF.

The chain combines TRBV9 with TRBJ1-1, with TRBD1 as a possible D gene (6 bases). Per the germline V gene, CDR1 is SGDLS and CDR2 is YYNGEE. The CDR3 length is 17 residues. V was cut by 3 bases and J by 0 bases, with 18 bases left in between. CDR3 residues: CASSAEGQPLMNTEAFF. As DNA, the CDR3 is TGTGCCAGCAGCGCCGAAGGACAGCCCTTGATGAACACTGAAGCTTTCTTT.

This chain uses TRBV3-1 (or the pseudogene TRBV3-2) with TRBJ2-2; 10 nucleotides agree with TRBD2. There are 15 residues in the CDR3. CDR1 is LGHDT, CDR2 YNNKEL, per germline (reference sequence). V lost 4 bases and J lost 5; bases outside the gene matches: 4. The CDR3 sequence is CASSLLAGATGELFF. The CDR3 nucleotides read TGTGCCAGCAGCCTTCTAGCGGGAGCAACCGGGGAGCTGTTTTTT.

This chain uses TRBV6-5 with TRBJ1-2; 7 bases are shared with TRBD1. This CDR3 has 13 amino acids. From germline, CDR1 is MNHEY and CDR2 SVGAGI. V trimming: 7 bases; J trimming: 5 bases; junction bases outside the gene matches: 7. CDR3 sequence reads: CASNLKGQYGYTF. CDR3 DNA sequence: TGTGCCAGCAACCTAAAGGGACAGTATGGCTACACCTTC.

This chain uses TRBV7-9 with TRBJ1-2; 7 bases are shared with TRBD1. Germline CDR1 reads SEHNR; CDR2 reads FQNEAQ (reference sequence). The CDR3 consists of 16 residues. V shed 2 bases, J shed 5 bases, and the junction held 11 bases outside the gene matches. In nucleotides, the CDR3 is TGTGCCAGCAGCTTATTGGGACAGCTCCCTCCTTATGGCTACACCTTC. As protein: CASSLLGQLPPYGYTF.

This clone is a singleton in its sample. The chain links TRBV30 to TRBJ1-2; the D is unclear. Trimming took 0 bases from V and 6 from J, leaving 14 bases between them. This CDR3 has 14 amino acids. Germline V gene lookup returns CDR1 GTSNPN and CDR2 SVGIG (reference sequence). CDR3 DNA sequence: TGTGCCTGGAGTGTAACGTATCCCGAGCATGGCTACACCTTC. It translates to CAWSVTYPEHGYTF.

This clone was observed a single time. The rearrangement joins TRBV5-1 to TRBJ2-7; possible D gene TRBD1, 5 bases. The ends were cut back, 8 bases at V and 2 bases at J, with 8 bases in the middle. CDR1 and CDR2 (germline): SGHRS, YFSETQ. The CDR3 is 11 residues long. The CDR3 protein is CASTGTYEQYF. For the CDR3, the DNA is TGCGCCAGTACAGGAACCTACGAGCAGTACTTC.

The chain recombines TRBV6-6 with TRBJ1-1; 7 bases are a match to TRBD1. V gave up 5 bases and J gave up 6 bases; unmatched junction bases: 18. This CDR3 is 17 amino acids long. The germline CDR1 and CDR2 sequences are MNHNY and SVGAGI (reference sequence). The CDR3 protein is CASSHSLWTGQLAEAFF. The CDR3 DNA reads TGTGCCAGCAGTCATTCTCTGTGGACAGGCCAACTGGCTGAAGCTTTCTTT.

V usage is TRBV7-6 and J usage is TRBJ2-3; TRBD1 agrees at 7 bases. V shed 3 bases, J shed 2 bases, and the junction held 8 bases outside the gene matches. The CDR3 is 16 residues long. CDR1 is SGHVS and CDR2 is FNYEAQ in the germline V gene. CDR3 region: CASSFLVQGSTDTQYF. CDR3 in DNA: TGTGCCAGCAGCTTTTTGGTACAGGGGTCCACAGATACGCAGTATTTT.

In the case of this clone: The junction departs from germline at one end; a sequencing error may be responsible. The chain combines TRBV2 with TRBJ1-1; D remains ambiguous. The CDR3 runs 11 residues. Germline loops: CDR1 SNHLY, CDR2 FYNNEI. The CDR3 loop is CASSEIAEAFF. In DNA form, the CDR3 reads TGTGCCAGCAGTGAAATAGCTGAGGCTTTCTTT. Full variable domain (remainder filled in from reference TRBV2 and TRBJ1-1): EPEVTQTPSHQVTQMGQEVILRCVPISNHLYFYWYRQILGQKVEFLVSFYNNEISEKSEIFDDQFSVERPDGSNFTLKIRSTKLEDSAMYFCASSEIAEAFFGQGTRLTVV.

This chain uses TRBV5-6 with TRBJ1-2; a weak D match, TRBD1 (5 bases). CDR3 length equals 14 residues. Germline CDR1 SGHDT, CDR2 YYEEEE. V lost 0 bases and J 2 bases, leaving 8 bases between the germline ends. CDR3 region: CASSLVTANYGYTF. CDR3 DNA: TGTGCCAGCAGCTTGGTGACAGCCAACTATGGCTACACCTTC.

This clone has only a few counts. This same CDR3 is encoded by further DNA sequences in the sample. This chain connects TRBV19 to TRBJ1-5; TRBD1 might be the D (6 bases). The CDR3 loop spans 15 amino acids. Germline CDR1 LNHDA, CDR2 SQIVND (reference sequence). The germline V and J ends were trimmed by 1 base and 0 bases, with 7 bases remaining between them. The CDR3 DNA sequence: TGTGCCAGTAGTATAGCGGACAGTAGCAATCAGCCCCAGCATTTT. Protein sequence: CASSIADSSNQPQHF.

V and J are TRBV9 and TRBJ1-2, with TRBD1 identical over 7 bases. With 4 bases clipped from V and 3 bases from J, the junction kept 9 bases outside the gene matches. The germline CDR1 and CDR2 sequences are SGDLS and YYNGEE. The CDR3 sequence is 15 residues long. The CDR3 region is CASSPRDSPYYGYTF. The CDR3 nucleotides are TGTGCCAGCAGCCCTAGGGACAGCCCTTACTATGGCTACACCTTC.

The V gene is TRBV5-5, the J gene TRBJ1-1, with D perhaps TRBD1 (6 bases). V was shortened by 6 bases and J by 8 bases, with 11 bases between the two germline ends. The length of the CDR3 is 11 residues. Germline V gene data show CDR1 as SGHKS and CDR2 as YYEKEE (reference sequence). The DNA for the CDR3 is TGTGCCAGCATCGGTGACAGGGAAGCTTTCTTT. Protein sequence: CASIGDREAFF.

The V and J genes are TRBV3-1 (or the pseudogene TRBV3-2) and TRBJ1-6; perhaps TRBD1 as D (5 bases). The CDR3 loop spans 14 amino acids. The V end was cut by 1 base, the J end by 10 bases, with 11 bases between. Germline lookup yields CDR1 LGHDT and CDR2 YNNKEL (reference sequence). Here the CDR3 DNA reads TGTGCCAGCAGCCAAGGTTGGACAACCTCACCCCTCCACTTT. Protein: CASSQGWTTSPLHF.

The chain has TRBV12-5 and TRBJ2-2; D is possibly TRBD1 (8 bases). The CDR3 consists of 17 residues. In germline, CDR1 is LGHNT, CDR2 FRNRAP. V was pared by 7 bases and J by 0 bases, with 18 bases between. The CDR3 spells CASDGTGGEANTGELFF. In nucleotides, the CDR3 is TGTGCTAGTGACGGTACAGGGGGGGAAGCGAACACCGGGGAGCTGTTTTTT.

This chain joins TRBV29-1 and TRBJ2-1; D possibly corresponds to TRBD2 (6 bases). The CDR3 loop spans 14 amino acids. V dropped 7 bases and J dropped 5 bases, with 18 bases sitting between them. CDR1 SQVTM and CDR2 ANQGSEA come from the germline V gene. The CDR3 spells CSAGGWTVDNEQFF. The CDR3 coding sequence is TGCAGCGCTGGGGGGTGGACGGTCGACAATGAGCAGTTCTTC.

The rearrangement links TRBV14 to TRBJ2-1; D is ambiguous. This CDR3 comprises 13 residues. V gave up 4 bases and J gave up 3 bases, with 7 bases separating them. The germline gives CDR1 SGHDN, CDR2 FVKESK. DNA for the CDR3: TGTGCCAGCAGCCCCATCGGCTACAATGAGCAGTTCTTC. Encoded protein: CASSPIGYNEQFF.